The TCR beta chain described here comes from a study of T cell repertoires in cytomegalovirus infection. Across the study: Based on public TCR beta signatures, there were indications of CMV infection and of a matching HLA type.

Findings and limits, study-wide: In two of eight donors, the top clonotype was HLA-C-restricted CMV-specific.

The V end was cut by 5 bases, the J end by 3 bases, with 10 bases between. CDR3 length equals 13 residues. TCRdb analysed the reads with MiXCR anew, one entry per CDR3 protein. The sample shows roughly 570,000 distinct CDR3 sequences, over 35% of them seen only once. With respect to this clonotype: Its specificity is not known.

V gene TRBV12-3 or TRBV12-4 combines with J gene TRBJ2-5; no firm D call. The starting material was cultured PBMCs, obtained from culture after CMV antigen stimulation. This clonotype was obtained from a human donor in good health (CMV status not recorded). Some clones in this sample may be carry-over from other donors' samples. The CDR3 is CASSKLVEETQYF. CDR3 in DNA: TGTGCCAGCAGTAAATTAGTGGAAGAGACCCAGTACTTC.